The clone carrying this T cell receptor beta chain appeared a single time. The antigen is unknown. The data belong to a study of tumor-infiltrating lymphocytes in primary liver carcinoma. The wider study: The five patients, who were men and women, ranged in age from 30 to 69 years.

The study, taken as a whole, reports: Tumor region pairs overlapped more than did tumor-adjacent and tumor-blood pairs. Significantly greater top-250-clone fractions characterized tumors relative to blood (p = 0.039).

The roughly 18-32 mg bulk tissue piece was not sorted before simultaneous RNA and DNA extraction. The germline CDR1 and CDR2 sequences are SQVTM and ANQGSEA. The CDR3 has 14 amino acids. The input was approximately 500 ng total RNA; TCR beta cDNA was made from it with a constant-region primer. Three rounds of nested multiplex PCR with slightly modified ARM-PCR produced TCR beta libraries. A C-beta reverse primer was combined with TRBV1-TRBV30 forward primers in the first two PCR rounds, and each round had approximately 10 cycles. TCRdb called the multiplex PCR reads again in MiXCR, with one record for every CDR3 protein. The sample records 100,000 to 150,000 distinct CDR3 sequences, 55% to 65% being singletons.

The chain recombines TRBV29-1 with TRBJ2-3; a weak D match, TRBD2 (5 bases). This sequence was found in a woman aged 55-70 years with primary liver carcinoma and hepatitis B virus infection. The sample taken for sequencing was liver tumor tissue from sampling region 1. Described subset: tumor region T1, superior pole. CDR3 loop: CSQSRGRLQDTQYF. The CDR3 nucleotides read TGCAGTCAATCGAGAGGGAGACTCCAAGATACGCAGTATTTT.